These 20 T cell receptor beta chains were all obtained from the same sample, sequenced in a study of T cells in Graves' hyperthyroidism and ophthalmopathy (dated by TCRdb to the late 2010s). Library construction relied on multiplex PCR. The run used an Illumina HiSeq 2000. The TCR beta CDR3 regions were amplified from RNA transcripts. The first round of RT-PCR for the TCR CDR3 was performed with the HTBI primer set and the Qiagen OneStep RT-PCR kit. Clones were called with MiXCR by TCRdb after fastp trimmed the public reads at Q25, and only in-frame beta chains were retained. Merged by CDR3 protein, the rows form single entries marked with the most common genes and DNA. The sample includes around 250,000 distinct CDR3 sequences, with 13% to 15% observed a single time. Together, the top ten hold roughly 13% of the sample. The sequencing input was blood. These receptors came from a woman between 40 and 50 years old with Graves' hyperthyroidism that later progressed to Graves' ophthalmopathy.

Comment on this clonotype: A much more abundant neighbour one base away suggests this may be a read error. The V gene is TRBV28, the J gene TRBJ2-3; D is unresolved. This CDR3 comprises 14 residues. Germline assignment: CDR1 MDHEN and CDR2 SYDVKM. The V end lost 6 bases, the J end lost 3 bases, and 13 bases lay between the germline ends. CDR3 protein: CASSSDPRTDTQYF. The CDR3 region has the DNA TGTGCCAGCAGCTCGGACCCCCGGACAGATACGCAGTATTTT.

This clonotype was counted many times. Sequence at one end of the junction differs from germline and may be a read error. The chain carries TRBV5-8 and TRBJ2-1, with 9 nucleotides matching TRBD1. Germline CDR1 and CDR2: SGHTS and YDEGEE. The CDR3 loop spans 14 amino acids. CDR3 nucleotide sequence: TGTGCCAGCAGGGGACAGGGTTGGGACAATGAGCAGCTCTTC. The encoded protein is CASRGQGWDNEQLF.

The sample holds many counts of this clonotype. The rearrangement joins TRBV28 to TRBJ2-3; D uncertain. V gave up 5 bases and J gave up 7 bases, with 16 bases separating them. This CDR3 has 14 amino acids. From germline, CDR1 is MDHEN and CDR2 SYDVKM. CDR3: CASSHRLFVHTQYF. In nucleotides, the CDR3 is TGTGCCAGCAGTCACCGCTTATTCGTACATACGCAGTATTTT.

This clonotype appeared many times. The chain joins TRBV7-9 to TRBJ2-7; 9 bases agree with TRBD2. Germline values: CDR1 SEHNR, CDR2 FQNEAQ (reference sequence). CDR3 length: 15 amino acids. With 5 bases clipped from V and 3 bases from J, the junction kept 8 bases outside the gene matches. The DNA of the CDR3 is TGTGCCAGCAGCCCCGGACTAGCGAACGTCTACGAGCAGTACTTC. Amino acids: CASSPGLANVYEQYF. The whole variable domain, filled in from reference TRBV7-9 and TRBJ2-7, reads DTGVSQNPRHKITKRGQNVTFRCDPISEHNRLYWYRQTLGQGPEFLTYFQNEAQLEKSRLLSDRFSAERPKGSFSTLEIQRTEQGDSAMYLCASSPGLANVYEQYFGPGTRLTVT.

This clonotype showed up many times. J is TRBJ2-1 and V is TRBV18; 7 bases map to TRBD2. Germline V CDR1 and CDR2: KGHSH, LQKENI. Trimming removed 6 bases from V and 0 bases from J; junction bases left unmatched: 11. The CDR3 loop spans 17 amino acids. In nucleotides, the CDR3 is TGTGCCAGCTCCCGTCTAGCGGAGCCCGCCTCCTACAATGAGCAGTTCTTC. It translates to CASSRLAEPASYNEQFF.

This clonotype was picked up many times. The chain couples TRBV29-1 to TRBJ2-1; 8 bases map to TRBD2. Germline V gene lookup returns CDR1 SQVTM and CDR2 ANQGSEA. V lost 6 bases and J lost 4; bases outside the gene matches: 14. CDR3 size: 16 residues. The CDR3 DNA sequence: TGCAGCGTAGCGAAGGCCATAGCGGGGAATTACAATGAGCAGTTCTTC. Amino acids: CSVAKAIAGNYNEQFF.

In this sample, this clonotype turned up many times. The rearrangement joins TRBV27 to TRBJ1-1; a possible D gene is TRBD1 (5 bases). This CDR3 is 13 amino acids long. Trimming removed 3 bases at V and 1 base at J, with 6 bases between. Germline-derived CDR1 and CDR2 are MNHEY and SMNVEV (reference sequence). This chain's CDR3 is CASSFGANTEAFF. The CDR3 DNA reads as TGTGCCAGCAGTTTCGGGGCGAACACTGAAGCTTTCTTT.

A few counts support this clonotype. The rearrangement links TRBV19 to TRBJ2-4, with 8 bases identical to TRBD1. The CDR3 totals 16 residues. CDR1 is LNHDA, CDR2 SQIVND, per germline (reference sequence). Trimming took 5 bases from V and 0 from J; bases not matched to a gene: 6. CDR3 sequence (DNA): TGTGCCAGTAGTCCGGACAGGGCACTAGCCAAAAACATTCAGTACTTC. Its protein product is CASSPDRALAKNIQYF.

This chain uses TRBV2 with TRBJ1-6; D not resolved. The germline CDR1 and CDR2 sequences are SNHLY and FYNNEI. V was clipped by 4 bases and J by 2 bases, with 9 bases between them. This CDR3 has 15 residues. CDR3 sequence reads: CASSGSNAYNSPLHF. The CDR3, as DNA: TGTGCCAGCAGTGGCTCGAACGCCTATAATTCACCCCTCCACTTT.

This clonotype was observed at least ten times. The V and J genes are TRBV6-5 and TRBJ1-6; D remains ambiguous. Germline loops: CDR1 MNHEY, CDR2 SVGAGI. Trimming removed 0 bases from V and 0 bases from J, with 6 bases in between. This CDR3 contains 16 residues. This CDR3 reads CASSYSESSYNSPLHF. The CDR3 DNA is TGTGCCAGCAGTTACTCCGAGAGCTCCTATAATTCACCCCTCCACTTT.

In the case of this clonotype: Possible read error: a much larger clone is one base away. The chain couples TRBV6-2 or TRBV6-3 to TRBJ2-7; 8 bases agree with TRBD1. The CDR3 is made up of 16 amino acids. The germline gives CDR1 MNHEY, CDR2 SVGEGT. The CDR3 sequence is CASSRHQGASSYGQYF. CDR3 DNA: TGTGCCAGCAGTCGACATCAGGGGGCCTCCTCCTACGGGCAGTACTTC.

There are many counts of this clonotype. The CDR3 here is CASSPETSNEKLFF. The CDR3 nucleotides read TGTGCCAGCTCACCAGAGACTTCTAATGAAAAACTGTTTTTT. V and J are TRBV18 and TRBJ1-4; D gene ambiguous. The V gene's germline CDR1 is KGHSH and CDR2 LQKENI. V shed 2 bases and J shed 3 bases, with 7 bases lying between them. This CDR3 comprises 14 residues.

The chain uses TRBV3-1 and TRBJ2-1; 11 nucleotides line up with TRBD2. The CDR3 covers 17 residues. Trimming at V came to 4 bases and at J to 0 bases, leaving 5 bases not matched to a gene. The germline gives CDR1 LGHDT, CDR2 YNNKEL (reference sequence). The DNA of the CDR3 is TGTGCCAGCAGCCGCTACGGACTAGCGGGCTCCTACAATGAGCAGTTCTTC. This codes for CASSRYGLAGSYNEQFF.

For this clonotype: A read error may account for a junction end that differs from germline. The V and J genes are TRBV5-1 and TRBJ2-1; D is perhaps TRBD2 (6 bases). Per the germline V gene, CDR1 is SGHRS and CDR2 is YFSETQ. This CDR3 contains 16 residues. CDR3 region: CASSLNPGTAYNEQFF. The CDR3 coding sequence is TGCGCCAGCAGCTTGAACCCCGGGACTGCCTATAATGAGCAGTTCTTC. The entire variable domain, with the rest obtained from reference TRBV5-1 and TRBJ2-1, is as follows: KAGVTQTPRYLIKTRGQQVTLSCSPISGHRSVSWYQQTPGQGLQFLFEYFSETQRNKGNFPGRFSGRQFSNSRSEMNVSTLELGDSALYLCASSLNPGTAYNEQFFGPGTRLTVL.

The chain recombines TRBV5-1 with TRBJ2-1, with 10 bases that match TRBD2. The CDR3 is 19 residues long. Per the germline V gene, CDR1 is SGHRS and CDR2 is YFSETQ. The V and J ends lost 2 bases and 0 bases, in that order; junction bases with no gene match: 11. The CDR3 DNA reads TGCGCCAGCAGCTTTTTTCTGAGCGGGAGGGTCCTCTCCTACAATGAGCAGTTCTTC. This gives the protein CASSFFLSGRVLSYNEQFF.

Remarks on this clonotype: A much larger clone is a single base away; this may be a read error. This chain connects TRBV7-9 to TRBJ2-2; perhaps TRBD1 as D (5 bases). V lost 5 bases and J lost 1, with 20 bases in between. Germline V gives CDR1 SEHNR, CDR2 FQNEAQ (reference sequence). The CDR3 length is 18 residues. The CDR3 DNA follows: TGTGCCAGCAGCCCTGGGGCCCTACGCCCCCTGAACACCGGGGAGCTGTTTTTT. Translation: CASSPGALRPLNTGELFF.

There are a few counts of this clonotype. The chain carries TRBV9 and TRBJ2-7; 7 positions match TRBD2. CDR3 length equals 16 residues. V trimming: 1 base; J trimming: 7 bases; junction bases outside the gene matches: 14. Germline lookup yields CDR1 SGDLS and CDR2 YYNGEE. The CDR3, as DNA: TGTGCCAGCAGCGTAAATGGGCGGGCTAGCGGTGCGGAGCAGTACTTC. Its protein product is CASSVNGRASGAEQYF.

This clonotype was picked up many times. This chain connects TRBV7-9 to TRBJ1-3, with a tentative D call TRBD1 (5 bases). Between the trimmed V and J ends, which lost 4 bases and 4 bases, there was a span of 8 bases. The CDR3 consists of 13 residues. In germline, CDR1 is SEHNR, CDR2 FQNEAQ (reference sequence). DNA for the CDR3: TGTGCCAGCAGCTCCCGGGGGGGAAACACCATATATTTT. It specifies CASSSRGGNTIYF.

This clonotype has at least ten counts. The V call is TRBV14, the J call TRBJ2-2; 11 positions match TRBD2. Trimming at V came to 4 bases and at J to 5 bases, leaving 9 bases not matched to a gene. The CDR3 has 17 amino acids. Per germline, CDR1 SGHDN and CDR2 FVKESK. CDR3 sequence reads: CASSRQLAGAGTGELFF. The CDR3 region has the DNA TGTGCCAGCAGCCGGCAACTAGCGGGAGCTGGTACCGGGGAGCTGTTTTTT.

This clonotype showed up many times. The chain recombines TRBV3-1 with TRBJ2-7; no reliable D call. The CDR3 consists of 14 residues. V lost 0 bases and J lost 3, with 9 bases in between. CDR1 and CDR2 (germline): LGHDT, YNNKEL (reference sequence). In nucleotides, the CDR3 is TGTGCCAGCAGCCAAGAAGGTACGGGCTACGAGCAGTACTTC. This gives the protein CASSQEGTGYEQYF.